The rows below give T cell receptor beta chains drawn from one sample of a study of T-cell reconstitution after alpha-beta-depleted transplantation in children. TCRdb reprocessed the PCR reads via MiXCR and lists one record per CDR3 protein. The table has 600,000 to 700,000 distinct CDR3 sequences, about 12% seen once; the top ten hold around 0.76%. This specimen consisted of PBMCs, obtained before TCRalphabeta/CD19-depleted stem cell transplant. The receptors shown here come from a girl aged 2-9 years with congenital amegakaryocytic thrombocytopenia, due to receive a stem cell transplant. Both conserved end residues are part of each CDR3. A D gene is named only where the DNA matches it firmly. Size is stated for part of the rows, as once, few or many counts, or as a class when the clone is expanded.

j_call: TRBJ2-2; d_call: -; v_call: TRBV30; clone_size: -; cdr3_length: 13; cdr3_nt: TGTGCCTGGAGGCAACTGAACACCGGGGAGCTGTTTTTT; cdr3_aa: CAWRQLNTGELFF
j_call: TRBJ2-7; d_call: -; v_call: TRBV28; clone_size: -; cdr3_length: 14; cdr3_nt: TGTGCCAGCAGAGATCGGACTTACCTTGGAGAGCAGTACTTC; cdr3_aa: CASRDRTYLGEQYF
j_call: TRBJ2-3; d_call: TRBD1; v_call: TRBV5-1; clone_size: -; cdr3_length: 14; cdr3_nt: TGCGCCAGCGGGGACGGGACAGACGGAGATACGCAGTATTTT; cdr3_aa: CASGDGTDGDTQYF
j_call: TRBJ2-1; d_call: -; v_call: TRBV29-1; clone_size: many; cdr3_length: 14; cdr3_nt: TGCAGCGTTGAGGGACCGAGCTCCTACAATGAGCAGTTCTTC; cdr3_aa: CSVEGPSSYNEQFF
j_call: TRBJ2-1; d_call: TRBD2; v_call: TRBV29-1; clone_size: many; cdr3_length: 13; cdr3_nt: TGCAGCGTTGAGGCGGGAGGGAACAATGAGCAGTTCTTC; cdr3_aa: CSVEAGGNNEQFF
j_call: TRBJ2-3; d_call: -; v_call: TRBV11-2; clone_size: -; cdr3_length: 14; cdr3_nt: TGTGCCAGCAGCTTTTCGGTGCGCACAGATACGCAGTATTTT; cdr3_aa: CASSFSVRTDTQYF
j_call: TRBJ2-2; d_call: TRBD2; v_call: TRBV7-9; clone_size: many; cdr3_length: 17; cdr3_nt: TGTGCCAGCAGCCCGGGACTAGCGGGAGTGAACACCGGGGAGCTGTTTTTT; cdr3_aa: CASSPGLAGVNTGELFF
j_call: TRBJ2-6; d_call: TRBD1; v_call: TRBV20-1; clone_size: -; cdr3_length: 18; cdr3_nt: TGCAGTGCTAGAGACCCGGACAGGCTCTCCTCTGGGGCCAACGTCCTGACTTTC; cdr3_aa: CSARDPDRLSSGANVLTF
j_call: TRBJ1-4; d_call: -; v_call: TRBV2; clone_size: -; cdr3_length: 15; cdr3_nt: TGTGCCAGCAGTGATCGGGGCCGGGGCAATGAAAAACTGTTTTTT; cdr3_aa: CASSDRGRGNEKLFF
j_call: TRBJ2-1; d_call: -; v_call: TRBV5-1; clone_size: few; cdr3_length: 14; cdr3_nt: TGCGCCAGCAGCCAACTTTCCGACGCAGGGATAGAGTTCTTC; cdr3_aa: CASSQLSDAGIEFF
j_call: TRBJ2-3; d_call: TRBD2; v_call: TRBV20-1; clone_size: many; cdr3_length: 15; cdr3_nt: TGCAGTGCTACAGAGCGGGGGACTAGCAGGGATACGCAGTATTTT; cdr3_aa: CSATERGTSRDTQYF
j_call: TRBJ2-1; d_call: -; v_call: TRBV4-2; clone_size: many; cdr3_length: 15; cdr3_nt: TGTGCCAGCAGCCAGGACAGTAACCCCTACAATGAGCAGTTCTTC; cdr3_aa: CASSQDSNPYNEQFF
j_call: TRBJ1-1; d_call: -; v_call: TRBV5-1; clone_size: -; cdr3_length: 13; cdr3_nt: TGCGCCAGCAGCCCTTTTCAACTCCGTGAAGCTTTCTTT; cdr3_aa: CASSPFQLREAFF
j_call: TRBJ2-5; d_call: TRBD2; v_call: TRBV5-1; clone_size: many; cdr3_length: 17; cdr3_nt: TGCGCCAGCAGACGGGTTCTGGCGGGAGCCGGGCAAGAGACCCAGTACTTC; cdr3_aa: CASRRVLAGAGQETQYF
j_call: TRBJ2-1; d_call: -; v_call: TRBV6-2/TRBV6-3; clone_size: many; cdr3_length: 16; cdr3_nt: TGTGCCAGCAGTTACGGTGGAGTAAGCTCCTACAATGAGCAGTTCTTC; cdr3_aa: CASSYGGVSSYNEQFF
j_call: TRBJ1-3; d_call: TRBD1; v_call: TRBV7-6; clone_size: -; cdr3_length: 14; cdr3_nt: TGTGCCAGCAGCACGGACAGGCCCGGAAACACCATATATTTT; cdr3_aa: CASSTDRPGNTIYF
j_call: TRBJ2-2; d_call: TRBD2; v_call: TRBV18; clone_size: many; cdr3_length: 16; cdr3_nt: TGTGCCAGCTCACTTACTAGCGGGACACACACCGGGGAGCTGTTTTTT; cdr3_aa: CASSLTSGTHTGELFF
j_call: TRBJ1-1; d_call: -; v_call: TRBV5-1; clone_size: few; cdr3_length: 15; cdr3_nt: TGCGCCAGCAGCTCAGGGGAGGGAATAAACACTGAAGCTTTCTTT; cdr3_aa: CASSSGEGINTEAFF
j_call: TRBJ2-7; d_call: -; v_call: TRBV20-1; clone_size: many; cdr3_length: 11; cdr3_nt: TGCAGTGCTAGAGATCTGGTAGCTTTGCACTTC; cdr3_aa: CSARDLVALHF
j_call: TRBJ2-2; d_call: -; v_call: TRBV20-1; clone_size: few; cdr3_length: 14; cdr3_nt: TGCAGTGCAGCCGGGACGGTAAACACCGGGGAGCTGTTTTTT; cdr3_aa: CSAAGTVNTGELFF
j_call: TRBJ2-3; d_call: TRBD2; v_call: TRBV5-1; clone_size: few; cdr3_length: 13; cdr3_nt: TGCACCAGCAGCTTGGACCTAGCGGGATGGTTGTATTTT; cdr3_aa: CTSSLDLAGWLYF
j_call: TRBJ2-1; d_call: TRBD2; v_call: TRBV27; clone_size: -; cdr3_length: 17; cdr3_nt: TGTGCCAGCAGTACCTGGGGGGGGAGTGGTTCCTACAATGAGCAGTTCTTC; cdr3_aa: CASSTWGGSGSYNEQFF
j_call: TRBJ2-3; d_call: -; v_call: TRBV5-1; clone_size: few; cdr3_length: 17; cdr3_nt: TGCGCCAGCAGCTTGGCGGTCGGCGGAGGGGGCTCGGATACGCAGTATTTT; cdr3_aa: CASSLAVGGGGSDTQYF
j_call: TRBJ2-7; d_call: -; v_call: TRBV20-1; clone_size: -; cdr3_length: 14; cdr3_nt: TGCAGTGCGGTAGACAGGCTGAGCCCCTACGAGCAGTACTTC; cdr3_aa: CSAVDRLSPYEQYF
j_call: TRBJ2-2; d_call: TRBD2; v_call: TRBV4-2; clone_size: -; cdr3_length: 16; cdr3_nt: TGTGCCAGCAGCCAACGACTAGCGGGAGACACCGGGGAGCTGTTTTTT; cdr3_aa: CASSQRLAGDTGELFF
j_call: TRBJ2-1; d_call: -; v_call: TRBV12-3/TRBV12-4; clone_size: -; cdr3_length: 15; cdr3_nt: TGTGCCAGCAGACCCCCCAGGGGCCCCTACAATGAGCAGTTCTTC; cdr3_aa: CASRPPRGPYNEQFF